This is a list of T cell receptor beta chains from one sample in a study of vaccination and CD4 T cells after COVID-19. TCRdb processed the PCR reads anew with MiXCR; each CDR3 protein has one entry. The table includes 8,500 to 10,000 distinct CDR3 sequences, roughly half detected once. For these receptors, no antigen is known. Sequenced: CD4+ T cells from blood, cultured in vitro. The receptors were sampled from a human donor who had recovered from COVID-19. CDR3s include the opening cysteine and the closing phenylalanine or tryptophan.

V gene	J gene	CDR3 protein
TRBV18	TRBJ2-7	CASSPPGTVFEQYF
TRBV19	TRBJ2-3	CASGAGTGVTDTQYF
TRBV21-1	TRBJ1-5	CAIKKRDQPQHF
TRBV20-1	TRBJ2-1	CSARDGTGGSYNEQFF
TRBV24-1	TRBJ2-7	CATSDFPGGVHEQYF
TRBV19	TRBJ1-1	CASSPSPGNTEAFF
TRBV7-2	TRBJ2-3	CASSLVAGGNTDTQYF
TRBV20-1	TRBJ1-5	CSASPDRMEQPQHF
TRBV7-7	TRBJ2-1	CASSDTSGGPVFF
TRBV11-3	TRBJ1-1	CASSPNADEAFF
TRBV2	TRBJ1-5	CASSESGGARPQHF
TRBV11-3	TRBJ1-2	CASSKTYNYGYTF
TRBV12-3/TRBV12-4	TRBJ1-6	CASSRTGVGSSYNSPLHF
TRBV20-1	TRBJ2-7	CSASAVAGAYEQYF
TRBV20-1	TRBJ1-2	CSARPPGSPYGYTF
TRBV2	TRBJ2-4	CASSPDGQGRSQYF
TRBV5-1	TRBJ2-3	CASSLEGQGTSTDTQYF
TRBV2	TRBJ1-5	CASSDSLTYQPQHF
TRBV2	TRBJ2-7	CASSVDSGRFYEQYF
TRBV7-9	TRBJ2-7	CASSLSVEQYF
TRBV27	TRBJ2-2	CASRTLLSLSGELFF
TRBV7-2	TRBJ1-1	CASSLAPVPNTEAFF
TRBV10-3	TRBJ1-5	CAINRQVNQPQHF
TRBV5-1	TRBJ2-7	CASSLGIEQYF
TRBV7-9	TRBJ1-3	CASRPGQGRTGNTIYF
TRBV12-3/TRBV12-4	TRBJ2-3	CASSMGIYRGTDTQYF
TRBV20-1	TRBJ2-6	CSASSGANVLTF
TRBV7-8	TRBJ2-7	CASSWGQGEGDEQYF
TRBV6-2/TRBV6-3	TRBJ2-7	CASSIRTADGRLYEQYF
TRBV10-3	TRBJ2-7	CASGQGSSYEQYF
TRBV6-5	TRBJ1-2	CASSYSSGFGGYGYTF
TRBV10-1	TRBJ1-5	CASRTGGQPQHF
TRBV7-6	TRBJ2-2	CASSPAHGGTGELFF
TRBV20-1	TRBJ1-4	CSARPRVPTNEKLFF
TRBV19	TRBJ2-2	CASSIYRGRDTGELFF
TRBV5-1	TRBJ1-1	CASSLGGFRTEAFF
TRBV20-1	TRBJ1-4	CSAETGTEGEKLFF
TRBV7-2	TRBJ1-1	CASRRAGGNTEAFF
TRBV12-3/TRBV12-4	TRBJ1-6	CASSRTGLRSSYNSPLHF
TRBV28	TRBJ1-1	CATEGDGRNTEAFF
TRBV20-1	TRBJ2-3	CSARFGPDTQYF
TRBV6-1	TRBJ1-2	CASSRTGTVYGYTF
TRBV19	TRBJ1-5	CASRQGAFGSNQPQHF
TRBV20-1	TRBJ1-3	CSAPRWGDWGSSGNTIYF
TRBV20-1	TRBJ2-1	CSARVGYEQFF
TRBV6-1	TRBJ1-1	CAIRRTGMNTEAFF